This T cell receptor (beta chain) was identified during a study of shared clonotypes between healthy human individuals. Study summary: A couple of women and a few men aged 18 to 49 served as donors. Regarding the study as a whole: At large depth, rarefaction still showed sorted-subset sequencing to be incomplete.

Turning to this clone: Its antigen is undetermined.

Selected positively for CCR7 and CD45RO-negative, naive CD8 cells excluded terminally differentiated effector memory CD45RA+ cells. The study ran the assay at deep level. Method: immunoSEQ multiplex PCR; TCRdb's copy keeps in-frame clones and lacks some. This sample has around 2,000,000 clones, with 85% to 95% found just once. There are 15 residues in the CDR3. The V and J ends lost 2 bases and 8 bases, in that order; junction bases with no gene match: 9. Per the germline V gene, CDR1 is SGHDT and CDR2 is YYEEEE. The sequencing sample was made of naive CD8+ T cells from PBMCs. This sequence originates from a man between 18 and 29 years old in good health. Some clones in this sample may be carry-over from other donors' samples. The gene calls are TRBV5-6 and TRBJ2-1; TRBD2 matches at 8 bases. CDR3 nucleotides: TGTGCCAGCAGCTTCGGGAGGGGAGAGAGCGATGAGCAGTTCTTC. It translates to CASSFGRGESDEQFF.